This TCR beta chain was captured by sequencing in a study of shared clonotypes between healthy human individuals. Selected positively for CCR7 and CD45RO-negative, naive CD8 cells excluded terminally differentiated effector memory CD45RA+ cells. CDR3 length: 17 amino acids. Germline V gene sequence: CDR1 SGHDN, CDR2 FVKESK. V gave up 1 base and J gave up 0 bases, with 13 bases separating them. Produced via immunoSEQ multiplex PCR; TCRdb's table is partial and in-frame only. The sample comprises about 2,200,000 clones, just over 90% of which are singletons, and about 1.8% rests with the top ten. The specimen sequenced was naive CD8+ T cells from PBMCs. The chain employs TRBV14 and TRBJ1-3; TRBD1 might be the D (6 bases). This receptor was identified in a man between 18 and 35 years old in good health. Some clones in this sample may be carry-over from other donors' samples. Here the CDR3 DNA reads TGTGCCAGCAGCCAAGTTGCGGGGGCCTACTCTGGAAACACCATATATTTT. Its protein is CASSQVAGAYSGNTIYF.